Below are 25 T cell receptor beta chains sequenced from a single sample in a study of resident and recirculating memory T cells in vitiligo. Method: immunoSEQ multiplex PCR; TCRdb's copy keeps in-frame clones and lacks some. The sample holds 70,000 to 75,000 clones, roughly nine tenths seen once. Sequencing was done on a sample of blood. The source is a male donor with vitiligo.

The rearrangement joins TRBV27 to TRBJ1-5; 8 bases fit TRBD1. V trimming: 2 bases; J trimming: 4 bases; junction bases outside the gene matches: 4. CDR3 length: 15 amino acids. Germline V gene lookup returns CDR1 MNHEY and CDR2 SMNVEV (reference sequence). The DNA of the CDR3 is TGTGCCAGCAGTTTACAGGGGGCGAGGAATCAGCCCCAGCATTTT. Amino acid sequence: CASSLQGARNQPQHF.

The chain links TRBV18 to TRBJ2-3, with D possibly matching TRBD2 (7 bases). The CDR3 is made up of 14 amino acids. The ends were cut back, 1 base at V and 5 bases at J, with 10 bases in the middle. Germline-derived CDR1 and CDR2 are KGHSH and LQKENI. CDR3 nucleotides: TGTGCCAGCTCACCACGGGGGGGCCAAGATACGCAGTATTTT. It specifies CASSPRGGQDTQYF.

This clone was counted once. This sequence joins TRBV5-1 and TRBJ1-4; D is unclear. V gave up 4 bases and J gave up 7 bases, with 14 bases separating them. This CDR3 comprises 14 residues. The germline gives CDR1 SGHRS, CDR2 YFSETQ. CDR3 nucleotides: TGCGCCAGCAGCCCCTTAGGAGAGGTTGAAAAACTGTTTTTT. It specifies CASSPLGEVEKLFF.

This clone came up once. V is TRBV28 and J is TRBJ1-1, with TRBD1 matching 7 bases. This CDR3 spans 14 amino acids. V lost 5 bases, J lost 0 bases, and 3 bases stayed unmatched. CDR1 is MDHEN, CDR2 SYDVKM, per germline. The chain's CDR3 is CASSTGQMNTEAFF. CDR3 bases: TGTGCCAGCAGTACGGGACAGATGAACACTGAAGCTTTCTTT.

This clone came up once. The gene calls are TRBV5-4 and TRBJ1-3, with D perhaps matching TRBD1 (5 bases). The CDR3 contains 14 residues. Germline CDR1 and CDR2: SGHNT and YYREEE (reference sequence). Trimming pared 0 bases from V and 2 bases from J, leaving 6 bases between. This CDR3 reads CASSLGRAGNTIYF. The CDR3 bases are TGTGCCAGCAGCTTGGGCAGGGCTGGAAACACCATATATTTT.

This clone was detected only a few times. The chain combines TRBV7-9 with TRBJ1-2; tentative D call: TRBD1 (5 bases). Germline CDR1 reads SEHNR; CDR2 reads FQNEAQ (reference sequence). This CDR3 region has 15 residues. Trimming removed 5 bases at V and 6 bases at J, with 19 bases between. The CDR3: CASSPLMGRGDGYTF. CDR3 DNA sequence: TGTGCCAGCAGCCCTCTAATGGGGCGCGGGGATGGCTACACCTTC.

The V call is TRBV28, the J call TRBJ1-5, with 8 bases fitting TRBD1. Germline CDR1 is MDHEN and CDR2 is SYDVKM. The CDR3 totals 14 residues. Trimming at V came to 6 bases and at J to 7 bases, leaving 8 bases not matched to a gene. The CDR3: CASSLGQGGQPQHF. CDR3 in DNA: TGTGCCAGCAGCCTCGGACAGGGTGGACAGCCCCAGCATTTT.

This clone was detected only once. V gene TRBV2 combines with J gene TRBJ2-3; D call uncertain. This CDR3 is 14 amino acids long. V was trimmed by 6 bases and J by 6 bases, leaving 16 bases between them. Germline CDR1 and CDR2: SNHLY and FYNNEI. Here the CDR3 DNA reads TGTGCCAGCAGCCCCGAAATGAGCGCGGATACGCAGTATTTT. It yields the protein CASSPEMSADTQYF.

V and J are TRBV11-2 and TRBJ1-3; D unclear. V dropped 2 bases and J dropped 2 bases, with 7 bases sitting between them. Germline V gene data show CDR1 as SGHAT and CDR2 as FQNNGV. The CDR3 consists of 14 residues. The CDR3 DNA follows: TGTGCCAGCAGCTTAACCGGAGCTGGAAACACCATATATTTT. Amino acids: CASSLTGAGNTIYF.

This chain uses TRBV30 with TRBJ2-1, with 11 nucleotides matching TRBD1. The CDR3 is 14 residues long. CDR1 and CDR2 from the germline V gene are GTSNPN and SVGIG (reference sequence). The V and J ends lost 5 bases and 4 bases, in that order; junction bases with no gene match: 4. The CDR3 sequence: CAWGQGATYNEQFF. CDR3 coding DNA: TGTGCCTGGGGACAGGGGGCTACTTACAATGAGCAGTTCTTC.

The V gene is TRBV4-1, the J gene TRBJ2-7; D possibly corresponds to TRBD1 (5 bases). CDR1 and CDR2 from the germline V gene are MGHRA and YSYEKL. The V gene lost 1 base and the J gene lost 4 bases, with 23 bases spanning the gap. The CDR3 length is 18 residues. This CDR3 is CASSQVLWSAQGGYEQYF. The CDR3 DNA sequence: TGCGCCAGCAGCCAAGTATTGTGGTCCGCTCAGGGTGGATACGAGCAGTACTTC.

This clone has only one observation. The chain joins TRBV7-3 to TRBJ1-1; 7 bases fit TRBD1. The junction had 7 bases not matched to a gene; V was cut back by 5 bases and J by 1 base. Germline CDR1 and CDR2: SGHTA and FQGTGA. This CDR3 is built from 15 residues. Here the CDR3 reads CASSEQGGTNTEAFF. The CDR3 DNA follows: TGTGCCAGCAGCGAGCAAGGGGGCACGAACACTGAAGCTTTCTTT.

The CDR3 protein is CASSRGQGIPETQYF. The CDR3 nucleotides read TGTGCCAGTAGCCGCGGACAGGGGATCCCAGAGACCCAGTACTTC. The V gene is TRBV19, the J gene TRBJ2-5; TRBD1 matches at 9 bases. The CDR3 totals 15 residues. Losses at the gene ends were 6 bases for V and 4 bases for J; bases not matched to a gene: 9. In germline, CDR1 is LNHDA, CDR2 SQIVND (reference sequence).

This chain uses TRBV11-2 with TRBJ2-1, with 7 bases matching TRBD1. The CDR3 length is 17 residues. Germline V lookup: CDR1 SGHAT, CDR2 FQNNGV. The V and J ends lost 4 bases and 0 bases, in that order; junction bases with no gene match: 9. The CDR3 DNA reads TGTGCCAGCAGCTCGTGGCAGGGACAGAGCTCCTACAATGAGCAGTTCTTC. It encodes CASSSWQGQSSYNEQFF.

This clone showed up just once. One junction end does not reproduce the germline sequence, and a read error may be involved. The rearrangement uses TRBV7-7 and TRBJ2-1; 10 bases match TRBD2. Germline values: CDR1 SSHAT, CDR2 FNYEAQ (reference sequence). CDR3 length: 15 residues. The CDR3 loop reads CASSLLAGSYNEQFF. CDR3 DNA sequence: TGTGCTAGCAGCTTACTAGCGGGGTCCTACAATGAGCAGTTCTTC.

CDR3 bases: TGTGCCAGCAGCTTGTACGGAGTTTCCTCTAACTATGGCTACACCTTC. As protein: CASSLYGVSSNYGYTF. The chain uses TRBV5-6 and TRBJ1-2, with D uncertain. The germline CDR1 and CDR2 sequences are SGHDT and YYEEEE. V was shortened by 1 base and J by 0 bases, with 13 bases between the two germline ends. This CDR3 is 16 amino acids long.

The rearrangement uses TRBV5-5 and TRBJ1-5, with a possible D match to TRBD1 (6 bases). This CDR3 is built from 16 residues. The V end was cut by 0 bases, the J end by 0 bases, with 10 bases between. Germline CDR1 and CDR2: SGHKS and YYEKEE (reference sequence). The CDR3 nucleotides are TGTGCCAGCAGCTTGGAGGGGGTCTATAGCAATCAGCCCCAGCATTTT. This sequence encodes CASSLEGVYSNQPQHF.

This clone was counted once. This chain uses TRBV9 with TRBJ2-3; possible D gene TRBD1, 7 bases. The germline V and J ends were trimmed by 3 bases and 1 base, with 18 bases remaining between them. Germline CDR1 SGDLS, CDR2 YYNGEE. The CDR3 extends over 17 amino acids. DNA for the CDR3: TGTGCCAGCAGCGCATCCCCAGGGGGGAGAGGCACAGATACGCAGTATTTT. Protein product: CASSASPGGRGTDTQYF.

The chain uses TRBV7-6 and TRBJ2-1, with 9 bases lining up with TRBD2. Germline assignment: CDR1 SGHVS and CDR2 FNYEAQ. Losses at the gene ends were 4 bases for V and 1 base for J; bases not matched to a gene: 5. This CDR3 has 16 residues. CDR3: CASSSLRGGSYNEQFF. In DNA, the CDR3 is TGTGCCAGCAGCTCACTGCGGGGGGGATCCTACAATGAGCAGTTCTTC.

V and J are TRBV6-1 and TRBJ1-3, with D unclear. CDR3 length: 16 residues. Trimming removed 1 base from V and 4 bases from J, with 14 bases in between. Germline loops: CDR1 MNHNS, CDR2 SASEGT. CDR3 nucleotides: TGTGCCAGCAGTGAAGTGGGTCAGCGAAAAGGAAACACCATATATTTT. Translated, it gives CASSEVGQRKGNTIYF.

The rearrangement uses TRBV5-4 and TRBJ1-2, with D maybe TRBD1 (5 bases). CDR1 and CDR2 (germline): SGHNT, YYREEE (reference sequence). CDR3 length equals 13 residues. The V end lost 2 bases, the J end lost 3 bases, and 8 bases lay between the germline ends. The CDR3 reads CASSFGRDYGYTF. Written as DNA, the CDR3 is TGTGCCAGCAGCTTTGGCAGGGACTATGGCTACACCTTC.

The chain is built from TRBV27 and TRBJ2-4; 11 bases map to TRBD1. The ends lost 6 bases at V and 7 bases at J; junction bases unmatched: 2. The CDR3 contains 13 residues. CDR1 is MNHEY and CDR2 is SMNVEV in the germline V gene (reference sequence). This chain's CDR3 is CASSRDRGNIQYF. The CDR3 DNA is TGTGCCAGCAGCCGGGACAGGGGGAACATTCAGTACTTC.

The V and J genes are TRBV7-9 and TRBJ1-6; D not resolved. Germline values: CDR1 SEHNR, CDR2 FQNEAQ (reference sequence). CDR3 size: 14 residues. The ends were cut back, 4 bases at V and 6 bases at J, with 10 bases in the middle. CDR3 sequence: CASSSGYSNSPLHF. Written as DNA, the CDR3 is TGTGCCAGCAGCTCGGGGTATTCTAATTCACCCCTCCACTTT.

The rearrangement joins TRBV5-1 to TRBJ1-2; the match to TRBD1 covers 12 bases. CDR1 is SGHRS and CDR2 is YFSETQ in the germline V gene. The CDR3 runs to 16 residues. J gave up 8 bases and V 3 bases, and 11 bases lay outside the gene matches. The DNA for the CDR3 is TGCGCCAGCAGCTCCCAAAGGGGACAGGGGGCCGCGGGCTACACCTTC. Amino acid sequence: CASSSQRGQGAAGYTF.

This rearrangement joins TRBV12-5 to TRBJ1-2; D ambiguous. Germline CDR1 reads LGHNT; CDR2 reads FRNRAP. This CDR3 is built from 10 residues. Trimming pared 5 bases from V and 8 bases from J, leaving 6 bases between. CDR3 sequence reads: CASGTMGYTF. For the CDR3, the DNA is TGTGCTAGTGGTACTATGGGCTACACCTTC. The whole variable domain, remainder taken from reference TRBV12-5 and TRBJ1-2, is DARVTQTPRHKVTEMGQEVTMRCQPILGHNTVFWYRQTMMQGLELLAYFRNRAPLDDSGMPKDRFSAEMPDATLATLKIQPSEPRDSAVYFCASGTMGYTFGSGTRLTVV.